This is a list of T cell receptor beta chains from one sample in a study of technical replicates of blood from several donors. Generated by immunoSEQ multiplex PCR, the TCRdb table keeps only in-frame clones and is missing some. The table has 13,000 to 15,000 clones, almost 85% seen once. Sequenced material: PBMCs. These receptor sequences come from a human donor in good health. CDR3s include the opening cysteine and the closing phenylalanine or tryptophan. D genes are given only for firm matches. Size is stated for part of the rows, as once, few or many counts, or as a class when the clone is expanded.

D: TRBD1
length: 15
size: .
J: TRBJ1-2
V: TRBV11-2
CDR3: CASSSIQGANYGYTF
DNA: TGTGCCAGCAGCTCAATACAGGGGGCGAACTATGGCTACACCTTC

D: TRBD2
length: 17
size: .
J: TRBJ2-2
V: TRBV7-3
CDR3: CASSLLIGGRGTGELFF
DNA: TGTGCCAGCAGCCTCCTCATAGGCGGGAGGGGAACCGGGGAGCTGTTTTTT

D: .
length: 13
size: .
J: TRBJ2-5
V: TRBV19
CDR3: CASSINDRVTQYF
DNA: TGTGCCAGTAGTATCAACGACCGGGTCACCCAGTACTTC

D: .
length: 17
size: .
J: TRBJ2-7
V: TRBV21-1
CDR3: CASSTGTSGLVTYEQYF
DNA: TGTGCCAGCAGCACCGGGACTAGCGGTTTAGTCACCTACGAGCAGTACTTC

D: .
length: 14
size: .
J: TRBJ1-3
V: TRBV7-3
CDR3: CASSLNRAGNTIYF
DNA: TGTGCCAGCAGCTTAAACAGGGCTGGAAACACCATATATTTT

D: TRBD1
length: 18
size: .
J: TRBJ1-4
V: TRBV14
CDR3: CASSRRDRRPLELEKLFF
DNA: TGTGCCAGCAGCCGCCGGGACAGGCGCCCGCTGGAACTTGAAAAACTGTTTTTT

D: .
length: 11
size: .
J: TRBJ1-1
V: TRBV10-3
CDR3: CAIRTEKEAFF
DNA: TGTGCCATCAGGACGGAGAAAGAAGCTTTCTTT

D: TRBD1
length: 16
size: once
J: TRBJ1-3
V: TRBV7-2
CDR3: CASSATQGESGNTIYF
DNA: TGTGCCAGCAGCGCTACACAGGGGGAGTCTGGAAACACCATATATTTT

D: TRBD2
length: 16
size: .
J: TRBJ2-4
V: TRBV29-1
CDR3: CSVDGLAGAFGNIQYF
DNA: TGCAGCGTCGACGGACTAGCGGGAGCGTTCGGAAACATTCAGTACTTC

D: .
length: 16
size: .
J: TRBJ2-2
V: TRBV10-3
CDR3: CAIRPGQYHFTGELFF
DNA: TGTGCCATCAGACCAGGACAGTACCATTTCACCGGGGAGCTGTTTTTT

D: .
length: 15
size: once
J: TRBJ1-4
V: TRBV5-1
CDR3: CASSLGQITNEKLFF
DNA: TGCGCCAGCAGCTTGGGACAGATAACTAATGAAAAACTGTTTTTT

D: TRBD1
length: 12
size: .
J: TRBJ2-1
V: TRBV6-4
CDR3: CASSDSGTGRFF
DNA: TGTGCCAGCAGTGACTCCGGGACAGGCAGGTTCTTC

D: .
length: 15
size: .
J: TRBJ2-7
V: TRBV5-5
CDR3: CASSLDPGAAYEQYF
DNA: TGTGCCAGCAGCTTGGATCCAGGGGCAGCCTACGAGCAGTACTTC

D: .
length: 13
size: .
J: TRBJ2-1
V: TRBV5-5
CDR3: CASSSYGNHEQFF
DNA: TGTGCCAGCAGCTCCTACGGTAACCATGAGCAGTTCTTC

D: .
length: 15
size: .
J: TRBJ2-7
V: TRBV5-1
CDR3: CASSLAGTPIYEQYF
DNA: TGCGCCAGCAGCTTGGCCGGGACTCCCATCTACGAGCAGTACTTC

D: TRBD1
length: 16
size: few
J: TRBJ1-1
V: TRBV7-9
CDR3: CASSSGTGAWNTEAFF
DNA: TGTGCCAGCAGCTCCGGGACAGGGGCATGGAACACTGAAGCTTTCTTT

D: TRBD2
length: 15
size: .
J: TRBJ2-1
V: TRBV2
CDR3: CASRTGLAGEDEQFF
DNA: TGTGCCAGCAGGACAGGACTAGCGGGAGAGGATGAGCAGTTCTTC

D: TRBD2
length: 16
size: .
J: TRBJ2-7
V: TRBV5-1
CDR3: CASSLEPLAGGREQYF
DNA: TGCGCCAGCAGCCTAGAACCACTAGCGGGAGGACGAGAGCAGTACTTC

D: TRBD2
length: 16
size: .
J: TRBJ2-1
V: TRBV11-3
CDR3: CASSLLAGGKFDEQFF
DNA: TGTGCCAGCAGCTTATTAGCGGGAGGTAAATTCGATGAGCAGTTCTTC

D: TRBD1
length: 16
size: .
J: TRBJ1-1
V: TRBV5-1
CDR3: CASSLAVGTGGRGAFF
DNA: TGCGCCAGCAGCTTGGCTGTGGGGACAGGGGGCAGGGGGGCTTTCTTT

D: TRBD1
length: 13
size: .
J: TRBJ1-4
V: TRBV5-1
CDR3: CASRPGDSKKLFF
DNA: TGCGCCAGCCGGCCGGGGGACAGTAAAAAACTGTTTTTT

D: TRBD2
length: 15
size: .
J: TRBJ2-1
V: TRBV7-2
CDR3: CASSFGGGFYNEQFF
DNA: TGTGCCAGCAGCTTCGGCGGGGGATTCTACAATGAGCAGTTCTTC

D: TRBD2
length: 14
size: .
J: TRBJ2-5
V: TRBV4-2
CDR3: CASSQEGLVETQYF
DNA: TGTGCCAGCAGCCAAGAGGGACTAGTAGAGACCCAGTACTTC

D: TRBD2
length: 16
size: .
J: TRBJ2-1
V: TRBV4-1
CDR3: CASSQAVAGTYNEQFF
DNA: TGCGCCAGCAGCCAGGCTGTAGCGGGAACGTACAATGAGCAGTTCTTC

D: .
length: 12
size: .
J: TRBJ2-7
V: TRBV5-4
CDR3: CASSSQGYEQYF
DNA: TGTGCCAGCAGCTCCCAGGGTTACGAGCAGTACTTC

D: TRBD2
length: 19
size: .
J: TRBJ2-3
V: TRBV5-6
CDR3: CASSLVTSGRPGGTDTQYF
DNA: TGTGCCAGCAGCTTGGTGACTAGCGGGAGGCCTGGTGGCACAGATACGCAGTATTTT

D: TRBD1
length: 16
size: .
J: TRBJ2-5
V: TRBV19
CDR3: CVSSIPLGQGQETQYF
DNA: TGTGTCAGTAGTATCCCATTAGGACAGGGCCAAGAGACCCAGTACTTC

D: TRBD1
length: 15
size: once
J: TRBJ2-7
V: TRBV5-1
CDR3: CASSRGDRISYEQYF
DNA: TGCGCCAGCAGCAGAGGGGACAGGATCTCCTACGAGCAGTACTTC

D: TRBD2
length: 18
size: .
J: TRBJ2-1
V: TRBV9
CDR3: CASSSTGLAGRGGNEQFF
DNA: TGTGCCAGCAGCTCCACGGGACTAGCGGGAAGGGGGGGGAATGAGCAGTTCTTC

D: TRBD1
length: 16
size: .
J: TRBJ2-7
V: TRBV9
CDR3: CASSVGPGQGTYEQYF
DNA: TGTGCCAGCAGCGTAGGGCCGGGACAGGGGACCTACGAGCAGTACTTC

D: .
length: 14
size: once
J: TRBJ2-6
V: TRBV10-3
CDR3: CAISDLSGANVLTF
DNA: TGTGCCATCAGTGACCTCTCTGGGGCCAACGTCCTGACTTTC

D: .
length: 13
size: .
J: TRBJ2-7
V: TRBV27
CDR3: CASSLGRAYEQYF
DNA: TGTGCCAGCAGTTTGGGCAGGGCGTACGAGCAGTACTTC

D: .
length: 15
size: .
J: TRBJ2-4
V: TRBV18
CDR3: CASSPGSDRKNIQYF
DNA: TGTGCCAGCTCACCCGGGAGTGACAGAAAAAACATTCAGTACTTC

D: .
length: 12
size: .
J: TRBJ1-2
V: TRBV6-4
CDR3: CASRPLAVEDTF
DNA: TGTGCCAGCCGTCCTTTAGCGGTGGAGGACACCTTC

D: .
length: 13
size: .
J: TRBJ2-2
V: TRBV7-9
CDR3: CASRTGNTGELFF
DNA: TGTGCCAGCAGGACAGGGAACACCGGGGAGCTGTTTTTT

D: TRBD2
length: 15
size: .
J: TRBJ2-1
V: TRBV18
CDR3: CASSPPPAGGDEQFF
DNA: TGTGCCAGCTCACCACCCCCGGCGGGAGGAGATGAGCAGTTCTTC

D: .
length: 14
size: few
J: TRBJ1-6
V: TRBV15
CDR3: CATSRQGYNSPLHF
DNA: TGTGCCACCAGCAGACAGGGCTATAATTCACCCCTCCACTTT

D: .
length: 17
size: .
J: TRBJ2-7
V: TRBV2
CDR3: CASSYPARGRGEYEQYF
DNA: TGTGCCAGCAGCTACCCGGCCCGGGGGAGGGGGGAGTACGAGCAGTACTTC

D: .
length: 15
size: .
J: TRBJ2-3
V: TRBV19
CDR3: CASSIRLGGTDTQYF
DNA: TGTGCCAGTAGTATACGACTAGGTGGAACAGATACGCAGTATTTT

D: TRBD1
length: 23
size: .
J: TRBJ2-5
V: TRBV18
CDR3: CASSPLLFASGTGGRSGQETQYF
DNA: TGTGCCAGCTCACCACTCCTTTTCGCTTCCGGGACAGGGGGCAGAAGTGGTCAAGAGACCCAGTACTTC

D: TRBD2
length: 15
size: .
J: TRBJ2-3
V: TRBV10-1
CDR3: CASSEGTSGLDTQYF
DNA: TGCGCCAGCAGTGAGGGGACTAGCGGGCTAGATACGCAGTATTTT

D: .
length: 15
size: .
J: TRBJ2-3
V: TRBV7-2
CDR3: CASSFGGALKDTQYF
DNA: TGTGCCAGCAGCTTTGGGGGCGCCTTGAAAGATACGCAGTATTTT

D: .
length: 14
size: .
J: TRBJ2-1
V: TRBV7-9
CDR3: CASSLEQGSREQFF
DNA: TGTGCCAGCAGCTTAGAACAGGGCAGCCGGGAGCAGTTCTTC

D: .
length: 12
size: few
J: TRBJ1-1
V: TRBV25-1
CDR3: CASRGGNTEAFF
DNA: TGTGCCAGCAGAGGAGGGAACACTGAAGCTTTCTTT

D: .
length: 14
size: .
J: TRBJ2-3
V: TRBV5-1
CDR3: CASSLQGIQDTQYF
DNA: TGCGCCAGCAGCTTACAGGGTATTCAAGATACGCAGTATTTT

D: TRBD1
length: 14
size: .
J: TRBJ2-1
V: TRBV15
CDR3: CATSRGDSVNEQFF
DNA: TGTGCCACCAGCAGGGGGGACAGTGTCAATGAGCAGTTCTTC

D: .
length: 14
size: .
J: TRBJ1-1
V: TRBV25-1
CDR3: CASSPDRMNTEAFF
DNA: TGTGCCAGCAGTCCCGACAGGATGAACACTGAAGCTTTCTTT

D: .
length: 13
size: .
J: TRBJ2-7
V: TRBV29-1
CDR3: CSVEGGPPGEQYF
DNA: TGCAGCGTTGAAGGCGGGCCCCCTGGGGAGCAGTACTTC